A single sample is the source of the 11 T cell receptor beta chains below, sequenced in a study of blood T cell repertoires in COVID-19. Sequenced by immunoSEQ multiplex PCR; TCRdb stores in-frame clones only, minus some. This sample yields approximately 140,000 clones, of which roughly four fifths are seen a single time; about 16% belongs to the top ten. The sequenced sample consisted of peripheral blood. Receptor source: a human donor with acute or convalescent COVID-19. The donor label of this sample is uncertain.

In this sample, this clone turned up once. This chain joins TRBV6-5 and TRBJ1-1; TRBD1 matches at 8 bases. Germline values: CDR1 MNHEY, CDR2 SVGAGI. V lost 2 bases and J lost 6; bases outside the gene matches: 5. The CDR3 contains 14 residues. CDR3 nucleotides: TGTGCCAGCAGTTACGGGACAGGTGTACCTGAAGCTTTCTTT. Its translation: CASSYGTGVPEAFF.

The genes are TRBV19 and TRBJ1-1, with a weak D call TRBD1 (5 bases). With 6 bases removed from V and 0 bases from J, the gap between germline ends came to 11 bases. The V gene's germline CDR1 is LNHDA and CDR2 SQIVND (reference sequence). The CDR3 is made up of 14 amino acids. CDR3 residues: CASRADRLNTEAFF. The CDR3 bases are TGTGCCAGTAGAGCTGACAGATTGAACACTGAAGCTTTCTTT.

This clone appeared a few times. V gene TRBV3-1 (or the pseudogene TRBV3-2) combines with J gene TRBJ1-6; D possibly corresponds to TRBD1 (5 bases). V was trimmed by 6 bases and J by 8 bases, leaving 14 bases between them. The CDR3 runs to 14 residues. Germline CDR1 reads LGHDT; CDR2 reads YNNKEL (reference sequence). The CDR3 coding sequence is TGTGCCAGCAGAAAGGGGCGTAGGCATTCACCCCTCCACTTT. Its translation is CASRKGRRHSPLHF.

The rearrangement uses TRBV6-5 and TRBJ1-5, with TRBD1 as a possible D gene (5 bases). V was shortened by 8 bases and J by 6 bases, with 20 bases between the two germline ends. Per the germline V gene, CDR1 is MNHEY and CDR2 is SVGAGI. This CDR3 region has 15 residues. The chain's CDR3 is CASHPSRAAAQPQHF. In DNA, the CDR3 is TGTGCCAGCCACCCCAGCAGGGCCGCGGCTCAGCCCCAGCATTTT.

The rearrangement links TRBV7-2 to TRBJ1-1; TRBD1 matches at 8 bases. The CDR3 covers 13 residues. Germline loops: CDR1 SGHTA, CDR2 FQGNSA. Trimming at V came to 0 bases and at J to 8 bases, leaving 2 bases not matched to a gene. The DNA for the CDR3 is TGTGCCAGCAGCTTAGCCCGGGACAGGGAAGCTTTCTTT. Amino acid sequence: CASSLARDREAFF.

This clone was detected only a few times. The chain carries TRBV19 and TRBJ1-5, with 9 bases fitting TRBD1. Germline V gives CDR1 LNHDA, CDR2 SQIVND (reference sequence). V was clipped by 2 bases and J by 7 bases; unmatched bases: 6. The CDR3 spans 15 residues. CDR3 nucleotides: TGTGCCAGTAGTATATTACAGGGGGCAGAACAGCCCCAGCATTTT. Residues: CASSILQGAEQPQHF.

V is TRBV2 and J is TRBJ2-7, with TRBD1 identical over 12 bases. Trimming took 6 bases from V and 4 from J; bases not matched to a gene: 10. The CDR3 consists of 16 residues. Germline CDR1 SNHLY, CDR2 FYNNEI. The CDR3 DNA sequence: TGTGCCAGCAGCCGGGACAGGGGGCTAAATGGGTACGAGCAGTACTTC. It specifies CASSRDRGLNGYEQYF.

The chain has TRBV29-1 and TRBJ1-1; 10 nucleotides line up with TRBD1. The CDR3 extends over 13 amino acids. CDR1 and CDR2 from the germline V gene are SQVTM and ANQGSEA. V was pared by 7 bases and J by 1 base, with 3 bases of the junction left unmatched. The CDR3 sequence: CSARTGGNTEAFF. CDR3 nucleotide sequence: TGCAGCGCCAGGACAGGGGGGAACACTGAAGCTTTCTTT.

J is TRBJ2-3 and V is TRBV4-3, with 8 bases aligning to TRBD1. In germline, CDR1 is LGHNA, CDR2 YSLEER. The CDR3 extends over 14 amino acids. V shed 3 bases, J shed 3 bases, and the junction held 2 bases outside the gene matches. The CDR3 coding sequence is TGCGCCAGCAGCCAGGACAGGGCGACAGATACGCAGTATTTT. Protein product: CASSQDRATDTQYF.

This chain uses TRBV18 with TRBJ2-3; the D gene is possibly TRBD2 (5 bases). Deletions cut 0 bases from V and 2 bases from J, with 6 bases between. The CDR3 has 14 amino acids. Per germline, CDR1 KGHSH and CDR2 LQKENI. Written as DNA, the CDR3 is TGTGCCAGCTCACCACCCGGGGTCACAGATACGCAGTATTTT. Amino acid sequence: CASSPPGVTDTQYF. Full variable domain (rest looked up from reference TRBV18 and TRBJ2-3): NAGVMQNPRHLVRRRGQEARLRCSPMKGHSHVYWYRQLPEEGLKFMVYLQKENIIDESGMPKERFSAEFPKEGPSILRIQQVVRGDSAAYFCASSPPGVTDTQYFGPGTRLTVL.

The chain links TRBV6-2 or TRBV6-3 to TRBJ2-4; weak D call: TRBD1 (5 bases). Germline CDR1 and CDR2: MNHEY and SVGEGT. The CDR3 totals 15 residues. V shed 2 bases and J shed 3 bases, with 11 bases lying between them. The CDR3 region is CASSYLDTGKNIQYF. The CDR3 DNA follows: TGTGCCAGCAGTTACCTCGACACAGGCAAAAACATTCAGTACTTC.